This T cell receptor beta chain emerged from a study of T-cell memory formation after mild COVID-19. Whole-study results and caveats: The authors left the SARS-CoV-2 specificity of second-wave clones peaking on day 37 unconfirmed.

TCRdb called the 5' RACE reads again in MiXCR, with one record for every CDR3 protein. In the table there are 250,000 to 300,000 distinct CDR3 sequences, under 20% of which are singletons. This CDR3 is 17 amino acids long. For this clonotype: Its cognate antigen is unknown.

The rearrangement uses TRBV21-1 and TRBJ1-5; the table's D call of TRBD1 was not tested on the DNA. TRBV21-1 is recorded as a pseudogene. Material: PBMCs or a T cell subset sorted from them (not recorded which). The source is a man aged 18-30 years who had mild COVID-19 (a few samples of this study predate the infection). Cell type and time point are not known. The CDR3 DNA is TGTGCCAGCAGCCTCTCCCGAGGAAGGTATAGCAATCAGCCCCAGCATTTT. Translating gives CASSLSRGRYSNQPQHF.